Presented here are 24 T cell receptor beta chains from one specimen sequenced in a study of blood T cells in healthy people across ages. Primed by a sample-barcoded 5' primer and a J-beta primer mix, a second PCR proceeded for about 6 to 12 cycles. TCRdb reprocessed the 5' RACE reads via MiXCR and lists one record per CDR3 protein. The sample has 1.2 million to 1.5 million distinct CDR3 sequences; 35% to 45% are singletons. The specimen sequenced was blood. The receptors originated from a woman between 18 and 30 years old in good health.

The chain uses TRBV6-5 and TRBJ2-3, with D possibly TRBD2 on 5 matching bases. Germline V lookup: CDR1 MNHEY, CDR2 SVGAGI. This CDR3 contains 16 residues. V was clipped by 2 bases and J by 2 bases, with 14 bases between them. In DNA, the CDR3 is TGTGCCAGCAGTTACGAGGAAACGGGAAACACAGATACGCAGTATTTT. It codes for CASSYEETGNTDTQYF.

This sequence joins TRBV20-1 and TRBJ2-5; D remains ambiguous. Germline CDR1 reads DFQATT; CDR2 reads SNEGSKA (reference sequence). Trimming left V 2 bases short and J 11 bases short, with 18 bases between. CDR3 length: 13 amino acids. DNA of the CDR3: TGCAGTGCTAGAATAGTCAGCCTTTATGAGCAGTACTTC. This sequence encodes CSARIVSLYEQYF.

The V gene is TRBV7-9, the J gene TRBJ2-7; no firm D call. In germline, CDR1 is SEHNR, CDR2 FQNEAQ (reference sequence). V was trimmed by 3 bases and J by 5 bases, leaving 14 bases between them. This CDR3 region has 14 residues. Here the CDR3 reads CASSFPRDRDEQYF. The CDR3 nucleotides read TGTGCCAGCAGCTTCCCCAGAGACCGGGACGAGCAGTACTTC.

This clonotype has only a few counts. The chain links TRBV6-5 to TRBJ1-1; 10 bases match TRBD1. The CDR3 consists of 15 residues. CDR1 and CDR2 (germline): MNHEY, SVGAGI. V gave up 6 bases and J gave up 4 bases; unmatched junction bases: 8. The CDR3, as DNA: TGTGCCAGCAGCCAGGTCCGGACAGGGGGCACTGAAGCTTTCTTT. This encodes CASSQVRTGGTEAFF.

This clonotype was recorded only once. The genes are TRBV12-3 or TRBV12-4 and TRBJ2-5, with D tentatively TRBD1 (6 bases). Between the trimmed V and J ends, which lost 8 bases and 3 bases, there was a span of 7 bases. CDR3 length: 11 residues. CDR3 DNA sequence: TGTGCCAGCGGACAGAAAGAGACCCAGTACTTC. It specifies CASGQKETQYF.

Regarding this clonotype: Sequence at one end of the junction differs from germline and may be a read error. The V call is TRBV7-2, the J call TRBJ2-5, with D perhaps given as TRBD1 or TRBD2 (5 bases each). Germline lookup yields CDR1 SGHTA and CDR2 FQGNSA. The CDR3 has 15 residues. This CDR3 reads CANSLRDLWGETQYF. The CDR3 coding sequence is TGTGCCAACAGCTTACGGGACCTCTGGGGAGAGACCCAGTACTTC.

The genes are TRBV29-1 and TRBJ1-3, with a possible D match to TRBD1 (5 bases). Germline V gene sequence: CDR1 SQVTM, CDR2 ANQGSEA. The V end lost 8 bases, the J end lost 0 bases, and 11 bases lay between the germline ends. The CDR3 has 13 residues. CDR3 sequence (DNA): TGCAGCCCGTGGGGGAGCTCTGGAAACACCATATATTTT. Translation gives CSPWGSSGNTIYF. Full variable domain (rest looked up from reference TRBV29-1 and TRBJ1-3): SAVISQKPSRDICQRGTSLTIQCQVDSQVTMMFWYRQQPGQSLTLIATANQGSEATYESGFVIDKFPISRPNLTFSTLTVSNMSPEDSSIYLCSPWGSSGNTIYFGEGSWLTVV.

Turning to this clonotype: Its ends do not fully match the called genes, so a read error is possible. V and J are TRBV10-3 and TRBJ2-1; 14 nucleotides agree with TRBD2. The CDR3 runs 16 residues. Germline V gene lookup returns CDR1 ENHRY and CDR2 SYGVKD. CDR3 in DNA: TGTGCCGTCAGTGAGACTAGCGGGAGGGCCTACAATGAGCAGTTGTTC. It yields the protein CAVSETSGRAYNEQLF.

The chain combines TRBV15 with TRBJ2-1, with 11 bases matching TRBD2. The CDR3 contains 15 residues. Germline CDR1 is LNHNV and CDR2 is YYDKDF (reference sequence). V was clipped by 0 bases and J by 14 bases; unmatched bases: 9. The CDR3: CATSRDLAGGLVEFF. In DNA, the CDR3 is TGTGCCACCAGCAGAGATCTAGCGGGAGGACTGGTCGAGTTCTTC.

This chain connects TRBV3-1 to TRBJ2-1; D perhaps matches TRBD2 (5 bases). TRBJ2-7 explains the end of the DNA better; the J call may be wrong. Germline V lookup: CDR1 LGHDT, CDR2 YNNKEL (reference sequence). The CDR3 totals 13 residues. The CDR3 DNA reads as TGTGCCAGCAGCCAGCTAGCCTACAATGAGCAGTACTTC. Encoded protein: CASSQLAYNEQYF.

As concerns this clonotype: The junction does not match germline at one end; this may be a read error. The chain uses TRBV20-1 and TRBJ2-7, with D perhaps TRBD1 (6 bases). With the DNA end fitting TRBJ2-5 better, the J assignment may be wrong. The CDR3 has 19 residues. Germline lookup yields CDR1 DFQATT and CDR2 SNEGSKA (reference sequence). The DNA for the CDR3 is TGCTTGATCAATTCTCGGGACATGGCTTCCGAGCGAACACAAGGGACCCAGTACTTC. This codes for CLINSRDMASERTQGTQYF.

The CDR3 protein is CASSYSAAMNTEAFF. The DNA for the CDR3 is TGTGCCAGCAGTTACTCGGCGGCTATGAACACTGAAGCTTTCTTT. The chain couples TRBV6-5 to TRBJ1-1; D gene ambiguous. With 0 bases removed from V and 0 bases from J, the gap between germline ends came to 8 bases. The CDR3 sequence is 15 residues long. Germline V gene lookup returns CDR1 MNHEY and CDR2 SVGAGI.

This rearrangement joins TRBV28 to TRBJ2-5, with 11 nucleotides matching TRBD2. In germline, CDR1 is MDHEN, CDR2 SYDVKM. J lost 1 base, V lost 5 bases, and 9 bases had no gene match. CDR3 length: 17 amino acids. CDR3 protein: CASSLLYSGGGQETQYF. As DNA, the CDR3 is TGTGCCAGCAGTCTATTGTATAGCGGGGGGGGCCAAGAGACCCAGTACTTC.

This clonotype has only a few counts. The V gene is TRBV4-1, the J gene TRBJ1-6; 8 positions match TRBD1. J lost 9 bases, V lost 0 bases, and 4 bases had no gene match. Germline CDR1 is MGHRA and CDR2 is YSYEKL. The CDR3 spans 15 residues. The CDR3 loop reads CASSQERTGSSPLHF. In DNA, the CDR3 is TGCGCCAGCAGCCAAGAGAGGACAGGGTCTTCACCCCTCCACTTT.

This clonotype was seen only a few times. The rearrangement uses TRBV29-1 and TRBJ2-5, with D perhaps TRBD1 (6 bases). Per the germline V gene, CDR1 is SQVTM and CDR2 is ANQGSEA. The CDR3 is made up of 16 amino acids. V was shortened by 4 bases and J by 2 bases, with 20 bases between the two germline ends. Written as DNA, the CDR3 is TGCAGCGTTGTACCCACAGGGTTCAGGGTTCAAGAGACCCAGTACTTC. It yields the protein CSVVPTGFRVQETQYF.

In its sample, this clonotype was seen once. The rearrangement links TRBV7-9 to TRBJ2-5, with TRBD1 matching 7 bases. CDR3 length equals 15 residues. J lost 4 bases, V lost 5 bases, and 10 bases had no gene match. Germline V CDR1 and CDR2: SEHNR, FQNEAQ (reference sequence). This CDR3 is CASSVDRVGAETQYF. CDR3 in DNA: TGTGCCAGCAGCGTTGACAGGGTGGGCGCAGAGACCCAGTACTTC. Full variable domain (missing parts from reference TRBV7-9 and TRBJ2-5): DTGVSQNPRHKITKRGQNVTFRCDPISEHNRLYWYRQTLGQGPEFLTYFQNEAQLEKSRLLSDRFSAERPKGSFSTLEIQRTEQGDSAMYLCASSVDRVGAETQYFGPGTRLLVL.

V is TRBV6-5 and J is TRBJ2-2; D gene unclear. The CDR3 is 18 amino acids. V was cut by 4 bases and J by 0 bases, with 18 bases left in between. The germline V gene encodes CDR1 MNHEY and CDR2 SVGAGI. CDR3 amino acids: CASSFTGVLFANTGELFF. CDR3 in DNA: TGTGCCAGCAGTTTCACGGGTGTACTATTCGCGAACACCGGGGAGCTGTTTTTT.

The J gene is TRBJ1-2, the V gene TRBV20-1, with 11 bases fitting TRBD1. Germline CDR1 is DFQATT and CDR2 is SNEGSKA (reference sequence). The CDR3 totals 15 residues. V gave up 0 bases and J gave up 5 bases; unmatched junction bases: 5. CDR3 protein: CSARDGTGGSYGYTF. CDR3 nucleotide sequence: TGCAGTGCTAGAGATGGGACAGGGGGATCATATGGCTACACCTTC.

The chain carries TRBV15 and TRBJ2-3; D perhaps matches TRBD2 (5 bases). The CDR3 has 17 amino acids. Per germline, CDR1 LNHNV and CDR2 YYDKDF (reference sequence). V lost 2 bases and J 3 bases, leaving 18 bases between the germline ends. Here the CDR3 reads CATSRTEGSATTDTQYF. CDR3 coding DNA: TGTGCCACCAGCAGAACTGAGGGATCCGCGACAACAGATACGCAGTATTTT. Based on the CDR3 plus reference TRBV15 and TRBJ2-3, the full variable domain is DAMVIQNPRYQVTQFGKPVTLSCSQTLNHNVMYWYQQKSSQAPKLLFHYYDKDFNNEADTPDNFQSRRPNTSFCFLDIRSPGLGDTAMYLCATSRTEGSATTDTQYFGPGTRLTVL.

The chain combines TRBV6-1 with TRBJ1-2; D may be TRBD1 (6 bases). This CDR3 is built from 17 residues. Trimming pared 2 bases from V and 5 bases from J, leaving 21 bases between. Germline CDR1 is MNHNS and CDR2 is SASEGT. Here the CDR3 DNA reads TGTGCCAGCAGTGAATGGGCCGGAGACAGGAGTTCTTATGGCTACACCTTC. Its protein is CASSEWAGDRSSYGYTF.

V and J are TRBV29-1 and TRBJ1-2; D not certain. Trimming took off 0 bases at V and 4 bases at J, with 12 bases between the two ends. CDR3 length: 14 amino acids. Looked up from germline, CDR1 is SQVTM and CDR2 is ANQGSEA. Here the CDR3 reads CSVEDSQVAYGYTF. CDR3 DNA: TGCAGCGTTGAAGATTCGCAGGTGGCCTATGGCTACACCTTC.

In this sample, this clonotype turned up a few times. This chain uses TRBV20-1 with TRBJ2-5, with a tentative D call TRBD1 (6 bases). Between the trimmed V and J ends, which lost 4 bases and 1 base, there was a span of 16 bases. In germline, CDR1 is DFQATT, CDR2 SNEGSKA (reference sequence). CDR3 length equals 15 residues. CDR3 in amino acids: CSAMAHRALQETQYF. CDR3 DNA sequence: TGCAGTGCTATGGCCCACAGGGCCCTCCAAGAGACCCAGTACTTC.

The V and J genes are TRBV20-1 and TRBJ2-3, with TRBD2 as a possible D gene (5 bases). Trimming took off 6 bases at V and 4 bases at J, with 20 bases between the two ends. The CDR3 runs 15 residues. Germline V gives CDR1 DFQATT, CDR2 SNEGSKA (reference sequence). The CDR3 protein is CSAPPGRGRADTQYF. The CDR3, as DNA: TGCAGTGCCCCCCCCGGGCGAGGGAGAGCAGATACGCAGTATTTT.

This clonotype was picked up one time. This chain uses TRBV18 with TRBJ2-5, with 8 bases fitting TRBD1. CDR1 KGHSH and CDR2 LQKENI come from the germline V gene. Germline trimming cut 3 bases from V and 11 bases from J; bases unmatched to any gene: 17. This CDR3 is built from 16 residues. The CDR3 coding sequence is TGTGCCAGCTCACCGCTGGGGACAGGATCCTACAATGAGCAGTACTTC. As protein: CASSPLGTGSYNEQYF.